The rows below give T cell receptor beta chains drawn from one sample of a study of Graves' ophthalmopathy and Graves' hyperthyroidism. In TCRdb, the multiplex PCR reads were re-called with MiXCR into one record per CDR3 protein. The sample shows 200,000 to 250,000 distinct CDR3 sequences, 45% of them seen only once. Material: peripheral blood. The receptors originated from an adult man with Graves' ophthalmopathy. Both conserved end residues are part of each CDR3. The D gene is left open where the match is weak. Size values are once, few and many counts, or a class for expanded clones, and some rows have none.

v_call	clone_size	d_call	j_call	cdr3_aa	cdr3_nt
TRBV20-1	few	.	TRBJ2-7	CSAIRDSSSYEQYF	TGCAGTGCTATACGGGACTCTAGCTCCTACGAGCAGTACTTC
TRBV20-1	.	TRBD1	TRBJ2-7	CSARDPGGSYEQYF	TGCAGTGCTAGAGACCCAGGGGGATCCTACGAGCAGTACTTC
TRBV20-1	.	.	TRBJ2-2	CSAESGRHTGELFF	TGCAGTGCGGAAAGCGGGCGACACACCGGGGAGCTGTTTTTT
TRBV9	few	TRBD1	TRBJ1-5	CASSPSGQGNQPQHF	TGTGCCAGCAGCCCCTCGGGACAGGGGAATCAGCCCCAGCATTTT
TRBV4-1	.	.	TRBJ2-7	CASTRGTGSYEQYF	TGCGCCAGTACAAGGGGTACAGGATCCTACGAGCAGTACTTC
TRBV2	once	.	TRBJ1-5	CASSRVGSNQPQHF	TGTGCCAGCAGTCGAGTGGGGAGCAATCAGCCCCAGCATTTT
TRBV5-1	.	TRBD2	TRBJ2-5	CASSGGTSELETQYF	TGCGCCAGCAGCGGAGGGACTAGCGAGCTAGAGACCCAGTACTTC
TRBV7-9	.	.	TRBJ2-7	CASSPTDHEQYF	TGTGCCAGCAGCCCTACGGACCACGAGCAGTACTTC
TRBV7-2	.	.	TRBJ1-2	CASNQGGDYGYTF	TGTGCCAGTAATCAGGGTGGCGACTATGGCTACACCTTC
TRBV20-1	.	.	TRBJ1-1	CSARDRIPSMNTEAFF	TGCAGTGCTAGAGATCGTATTCCGTCGATGAACACTGAAGCTTTCTTT
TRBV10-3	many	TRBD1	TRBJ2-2	CAISATGVDTGELFF	TGTGCCATCAGTGCAACAGGGGTTGACACCGGGGAGCTGTTTTTT
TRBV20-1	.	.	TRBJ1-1	CSALLGTEAFF	TGCAGTGCTCTGTTAGGCACTGAAGCTTTCTTT
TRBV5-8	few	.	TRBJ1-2	CASSPGQRGYGYTF	TGTGCCAGCAGCCCCGGACAGCGGGGCTATGGCTACACCTTC
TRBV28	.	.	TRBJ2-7	CASSLTRGYEQYF	TGTGCCAGCAGTCTCACCCGGGGCTACGAGCAGTACTTC
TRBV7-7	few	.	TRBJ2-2	CASSPTRDGELFF	TGTGCTAGCAGCCCAACCAGGGACGGGGAGCTGTTTTTT
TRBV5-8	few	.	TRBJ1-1	CASSSGRDTEAFF	TGTGCCAGCAGCTCTGGGAGGGACACTGAAGCTTTCTTT
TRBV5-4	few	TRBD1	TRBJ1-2	CASSLVVVRDRVTNYGYTF	TGTGCCAGCAGCTTAGTGGTGGTCCGGGACAGGGTGACTAACTATGGCTACACCTTC
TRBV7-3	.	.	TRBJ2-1	CASSLRGGTYNEQFF	TGTGCCAGCAGCTTAAGAGGGGGGACGTACAATGAGCAGTTCTTC
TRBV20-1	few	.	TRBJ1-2	CSARDPAWGGNYGYTF	TGCAGTGCTAGAGATCCCGCCTGGGGAGGGAACTATGGCTACACCTTC
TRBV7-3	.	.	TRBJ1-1	CTSSFPVAGQHSLTEAFF	TGTACCAGCAGCTTCCCCGTCGCCGGACAGCACTCACTCACTGAAGCTTTCTTT